This T cell receptor beta chain originates from a study of regulatory T cells in long-lasting Graves disease. CDR1 is MDHEN, CDR2 SYDVKM, per germline. Trimming pared 0 bases from V and 7 bases from J, leaving 10 bases between. There are 14 residues in the CDR3. Study-wide results and limits: Persistent disease preferred TRBV28, TRBJ1-2 and TRBJ2-5; new disease, TRBV20-1 and TRBJ2-1. Fewer public clonotypes were shared by new patients (approximately 1,000) than by persistent patients (2,741).

With iRepertoire HTBI primers and Arm-PCR of CDR3 regions, TCR beta libraries were built. MiXCR, applied by TCRdb to the multiplex PCR reads, yields one record per CDR3 protein. The sample lists fewer than 650,000 distinct CDR3 sequences, approximately 16% seen once, with about 12% in the top ten. Sample time point: newly diagnosed GD, antithyroid drugs for less than 3 months. PBMC-extracted RNA yielded the TCR library. The sample holds many counts of this clonotype. Its specificity is unknown. A further study also used this sample, focusing on T cells in Graves' hyperthyroidism and ophthalmopathy. This second study notes: First-round RT-PCR with HTBI primers amplified the TCR CDR3 region. A 13 V-J model separated ophthalmopathy from stable hyperthyroidism.

J is TRBJ2-1 and V is TRBV28; no firm D call. The sequenced sample was peripheral blood mononuclear cells (PBMCs), obtained at new diagnosis, from a patient treated with antithyroid drugs. This sequence was found in a man between 18 and 35 years old with Graves disease. The CDR3 nucleotides read TGTGCCAGCAGTTTATGGGCGGCTTCAAATGAGCAGTTCTTC. Amino acids: CASSLWAASNEQFF.